These 19 T cell receptor beta chains originate from one sample sequenced in a study of cytomegalovirus exposure and HLA in healthy donors. TCRdb keeps only in-frame clones here, not all; method: immunoSEQ multiplex PCR. The sample lists around 240,000 clones, 90% occurring once. Sequenced input: PBMCs. These receptors all come from a woman aged 18-29 years in good health and CMV-seronegative.

The chain uses TRBV7-9 and TRBJ1-5; D perhaps matches TRBD1 (5 bases). Germline V gives CDR1 SEHNR, CDR2 FQNEAQ (reference sequence). V was shortened by 5 bases and J by 0 bases, with 8 bases between the two germline ends. This CDR3 has 14 amino acids. The CDR3 coding sequence is TGTGCCAGCAGCACAGGACATAGCAATCAGCCCCAGCATTTT. This translates into CASSTGHSNQPQHF.

V and J are TRBV4-3 and TRBJ1-3, with D hard to call. Germline V gene sequence: CDR1 LGHNA, CDR2 YSLEER. Trimming stripped 0 bases from V and 0 bases from J, with 9 bases between. This CDR3 spans 16 amino acids. CDR3 bases: TGCGCCAGCAGCCAAGATAGCGGAAGCTCTGGAAACACCATATATTTT. Translating it yields CASSQDSGSSGNTIYF.

V is TRBV4-1 and J is TRBJ1-5; 7 bases align to TRBD1. CDR1 is MGHRA and CDR2 is YSYEKL in the germline V gene. The CDR3 is 15 residues long. The junction had 5 bases not matched to a gene; V was cut back by 1 base and J by 5 bases. The CDR3 DNA reads TGCGCCAGCAGCCAAGTCCGCACAGGGGATCAGCCCCAGCATTTT. It is translated as CASSQVRTGDQPQHF.

V gene TRBV18 combines with J gene TRBJ1-4; possible D gene TRBD1, 5 bases. Germline CDR1 and CDR2: KGHSH and LQKENI. CDR3 length equals 15 residues. V lost 6 bases to trimming and J lost 10 bases, with 21 bases between them. The chain's CDR3 is CASSPETGALSKLFF. The CDR3 DNA follows: TGTGCCAGCTCCCCCGAGACTGGGGCATTATCAAAACTGTTTTTT.

J is TRBJ2-7 and V is TRBV28, with TRBD1 matching 7 bases. CDR3 size: 18 residues. The germline V gene encodes CDR1 MDHEN and CDR2 SYDVKM. V lost 3 bases to trimming and J lost 0 bases; unmatched junction nucleotides: 14. As DNA, the CDR3 is TGTGCCAGCAGTTTCCCGGGACAGACTCGCGGTAGCTCCTACGAGCAGTACTTC. Amino acid sequence: CASSFPGQTRGSSYEQYF.

The chain recombines TRBV11-2 with TRBJ2-1, with TRBD2 matching 12 bases. CDR3 size: 15 residues. Germline values: CDR1 SGHAT, CDR2 FQNNGV. The J segment lost 4 bases and the V segment lost 5 bases, leaving 3 bases of the junction unmatched. The CDR3 coding sequence is TGTGCCAGCAGCCAACTAGCGGGGGGTTACAATGAGCAGTTCTTC. Its translation: CASSQLAGGYNEQFF.

The J gene is TRBJ1-6, the V gene TRBV18; the match to TRBD1 covers 8 bases. The germline V gene has CDR1 KGHSH and CDR2 LQKENI. J gave up 6 bases and V 4 bases, and 2 bases lay outside the gene matches. The CDR3 has 14 amino acids. The DNA of the CDR3 is TGTGCCAGCTCACGCCAGGGGGCTAATTCACCCCTCCACTTT. It translates to CASSRQGANSPLHF. Combining the CDR3 with reference TRBV18 and TRBJ1-6 gives the whole variable domain NAGVMQNPRHLVRRRGQEARLRCSPMKGHSHVYWYRQLPEEGLKFMVYLQKENIIDESGMPKERFSAEFPKEGPSILRIQQVVRGDSAAYFCASSRQGANSPLHFGNGTRLTVT.

The chain couples TRBV10-3 to TRBJ2-5; no firm D call. Between the trimmed V and J ends, which lost 2 bases and 5 bases, there was a span of 9 bases. CDR3 length: 13 residues. Germline CDR1 reads ENHRY; CDR2 reads SYGVKD. The CDR3 coding sequence is TGTGCCATCAGTGAGGGCGCGGAGGAGACCCAGTACTTC. It specifies CAISEGAEETQYF.

Here the CDR3 reads CATSRDLSGLQETQYF. In DNA form, the CDR3 reads TGTGCCACCAGCAGAGATCTTTCAGGACTACAAGAGACCCAGTACTTC. The rearrangement uses TRBV15 and TRBJ2-5; D is perhaps TRBD2 (6 bases). Per germline, CDR1 LNHNV and CDR2 YYDKDF (reference sequence). V lost 0 bases to trimming and J lost 2 bases, with 13 bases between them. CDR3 length: 16 residues.

V usage is TRBV7-2 and J usage is TRBJ2-7; 7 positions match TRBD2. The V gene's germline CDR1 is SGHTA and CDR2 FQGNSA. V lost 2 bases and J lost 3; bases outside the gene matches: 4. This CDR3 has 14 amino acids. CDR3 sequence (DNA): TGTGCCAGCAGCTTAATCCGGGGGGTCTACGAGCAGTACTTC. This codes for CASSLIRGVYEQYF.

The CDR3 sequence is CASSKPGQGRLHEQFF. CDR3 in DNA: TGTGCCAGCAGCAAACCGGGACAGGGTAGATTGCATGAGCAGTTCTTC. The chain has TRBV11-2 and TRBJ2-1; 9 bases map to TRBD1. Germline-derived CDR1 and CDR2 are SGHAT and FQNNGV. The V gene end was trimmed by 5 bases and the J gene end by 8 bases; junction bases not matched to a gene: 13. CDR3 length: 16 residues.

This clone was observed a handful of times. The V and J genes are TRBV5-1 and TRBJ2-7, with TRBD1 as a possible D gene (5 bases). Trimming left V 0 bases short and J 2 bases short, with 12 bases between. This CDR3 has 15 residues. The germline V gene has CDR1 SGHRS and CDR2 YFSETQ. The CDR3 region is CASSLEPGIPYEQYV. The CDR3 bases are TGCGCCAGCAGCTTGGAGCCAGGGATTCCCTACGAGCAGTACGTC.

This clone was recorded a few times. The gene calls are TRBV28 and TRBJ1-2, with TRBD1 matching 11 bases. The CDR3 contains 15 residues. Germline-derived CDR1 and CDR2 are MDHEN and SYDVKM. Trimming cost V 3 bases and J 2 bases; bases outside gene matches: 2. This CDR3 reads CASSFGDRGNYGYTF. The CDR3 DNA sequence: TGTGCCAGCAGTTTTGGGGACAGGGGGAACTATGGCTACACCTTC.

Details on this clone: One end of the junction varies from germline; a read error may be responsible. J is TRBJ2-7 and V is TRBV11-2; TRBD2 matches 10 bases. Per the germline V gene, CDR1 is SGHAT and CDR2 is FQNNGV. The CDR3 spans 15 residues. This CDR3 reads CASSLGSGGAYEQYF. The CDR3 DNA reads as TGTGCCAGCAGTTTAGGGAGCGGGGGGGCCTACGAGCAGTACTTC.

The genes are TRBV2 and TRBJ1-5; D is unresolved. The germline V and J ends were trimmed by 2 bases and 1 base, with 6 bases remaining between them. CDR1 SNHLY and CDR2 FYNNEI come from the germline V gene. The length of the CDR3 is 14 residues. CDR3 nucleotides: TGTGCCAGCAGTGAATCTCAGAGCAATCAGCCCCAGCATTTT. This codes for CASSESQSNQPQHF.

The rearrangement joins TRBV28 to TRBJ1-5; 7 nucleotides match TRBD1. Germline V gives CDR1 MDHEN, CDR2 SYDVKM. This CDR3 contains 17 residues. Germline trimming cut 4 bases from V and 0 bases from J; bases unmatched to any gene: 9. CDR3 DNA: TGTGCCAGCAGTTCCCACGGGAGGGGGCTTAGCAATCAGCCCCAGCATTTT. This encodes CASSSHGRGLSNQPQHF.

This sequence joins TRBV10-2 and TRBJ1-3, with TRBD1 as a possible D gene (6 bases). The CDR3 totals 17 residues. Between the trimmed V and J ends, which lost 0 bases and 1 base, there was a span of 13 bases. Germline V gene sequence: CDR1 WSHSY, CDR2 SAAADI. This CDR3 reads CASSESVYRASGNTIYF. DNA for the CDR3: TGCGCCAGCAGTGAGTCGGTCTACAGGGCGTCTGGAAACACCATATATTTT.

The rearrangement joins TRBV29-1 to TRBJ1-1, with D perhaps matching TRBD1 (6 bases). The germline V gene encodes CDR1 SQVTM and CDR2 ANQGSEA. The length of the CDR3 is 13 residues. V was pared by 6 bases and J by 4 bases, with 15 bases between. The CDR3 reads CSVPLGGATEAFF. The CDR3 DNA follows: TGCAGCGTACCCCTGGGGGGGGCCACTGAAGCTTTCTTT.

CDR3 amino acids: CASSLLAESSYNEQFF. In nucleotides, the CDR3 is TGTGCCAGCAGTTTATTAGCGGAAAGCTCCTACAATGAGCAGTTCTTC. The chain couples TRBV27 to TRBJ2-1; maybe TRBD2 (6 bases). The CDR3 length is 16 residues. Germline-derived CDR1 and CDR2 are MNHEY and SMNVEV (reference sequence). The V and J ends lost 1 base and 0 bases respectively, with 10 bases between them.